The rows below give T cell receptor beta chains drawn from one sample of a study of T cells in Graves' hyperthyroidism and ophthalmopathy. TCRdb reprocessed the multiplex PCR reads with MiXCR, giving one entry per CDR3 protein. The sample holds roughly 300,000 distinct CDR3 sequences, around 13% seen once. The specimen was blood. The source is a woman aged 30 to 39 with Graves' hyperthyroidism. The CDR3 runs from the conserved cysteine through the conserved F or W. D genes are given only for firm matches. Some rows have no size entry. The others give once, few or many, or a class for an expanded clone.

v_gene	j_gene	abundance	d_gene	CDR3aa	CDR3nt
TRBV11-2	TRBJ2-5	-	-	CASSLVRGALETQYF	TGTGCCAGCAGCTTAGTAAGGGGGGCCTTAGAGACCCAGTACTTC
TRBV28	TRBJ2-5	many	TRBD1	CASSFRTGPETQYF	TGTGCCAGCAGTTTCCGGACAGGGCCAGAGACCCAGTACTTC
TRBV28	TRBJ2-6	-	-	CASRQARPNVLTF	TGTGCCAGCCGTCAGGCACGCCCCAACGTCCTGACTTTC
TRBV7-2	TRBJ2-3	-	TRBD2	CASSLGFGGSADTQYF	TGTGCCAGCAGCTTAGGGTTTGGCGGGAGTGCAGATACGCAGTATTTT
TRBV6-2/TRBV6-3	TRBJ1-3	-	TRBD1	CASTATGSGNTIYF	TGTGCCAGCACCGCGACAGGGAGTGGAAACACCATATATTTT
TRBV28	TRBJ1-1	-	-	CASKTQGLAFF	TGTGCCAGCAAAACACAGGGTCTAGCTTTCTTT
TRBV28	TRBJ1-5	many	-	CASSPDRLKSRPQHF	TGTGCCAGCAGTCCTGACAGGCTGAAGAGTCGGCCCCAGCATTTT
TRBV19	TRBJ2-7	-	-	CASSIGRAYEQYF	TGTGCCAGTAGTATCGGCAGGGCCTACGAGCAGTACTTC
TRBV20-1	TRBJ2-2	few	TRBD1	CSAREDRLNTGELFF	TGCAGTGCTAGAGAGGACAGGCTGAACACCGGGGAGCTGTTTTTT
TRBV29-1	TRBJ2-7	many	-	CSVEVARDPYEQYF	TGCAGCGTTGAAGTTGCGAGGGACCCCTACGAGCAGTACTTC
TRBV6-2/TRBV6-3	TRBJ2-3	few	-	CASRTAGGYTDTQYF	TGTGCCAGCAGAACAGCCGGGGGTTACACAGATACGCAGTATTTT
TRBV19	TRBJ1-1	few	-	CASTMGHMNTEAFF	TGTGCCAGTACCATGGGACACATGAACACTGAAGCTTTCTTT
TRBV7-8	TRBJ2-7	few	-	CASSLVLVSSYEQYF	TGTGCCAGCAGCTTAGTACTAGTGAGCTCCTACGAGCAGTACTTC
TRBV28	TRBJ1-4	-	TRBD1	CASSLRTGLTTNEKLFF	TGTGCCAGCAGTTTAAGGACAGGGCTCACAACTAATGAAAAACTGTTTTTT
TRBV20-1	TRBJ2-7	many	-	CSAKGRVGRTYEQYF	TGCAGTGCCAAAGGCCGCGTCGGCAGGACCTACGAGCAGTACTTC
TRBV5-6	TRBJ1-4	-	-	CASSLTLQGLNEKLFF	TGTGCCAGCAGCTTGACCCTTCAGGGTCTTAATGAAAAACTGTTTTTT
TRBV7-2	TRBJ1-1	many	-	CASSSTMNTEAFF	TGTGCCAGCAGCTCGACCATGAACACTGAAGCTTTCTTT
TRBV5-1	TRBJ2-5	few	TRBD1	CASSIGTAAETQYF	TGCGCCAGCAGCATCGGGACAGCGGCCGAGACCCAGTACTTC
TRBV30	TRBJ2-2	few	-	CAWKGWELFF	TGTGCCTGGAAGGGCTGGGAGCTGTTTTTT
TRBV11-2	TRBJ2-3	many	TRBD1	CASSPTGSIDTQYF	TGTGCCAGCAGCCCGACAGGGTCCATAGATACGCAGTATTTT
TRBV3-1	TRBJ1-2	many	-	CASSQRGIYGYTF	TGTGCCAGCAGCCAGAGGGGAATTTATGGCTACACCTTC
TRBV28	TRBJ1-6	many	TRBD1	CASSFPGQGRSGSPLHF	TGTGCCAGCAGCTTCCCGGGACAGGGCAGGTCAGGATCACCCCTCCACTTT
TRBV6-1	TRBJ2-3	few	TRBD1	CATATGQGTDTQYF	TGTGCCACAGCGACGGGACAGGGCACAGATACGCAGTATTTT
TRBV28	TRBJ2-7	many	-	CASRGQVESYEQYF	TGTGCCAGTCGAGGGCAGGTGGAATCCTACGAGCAGTACTTC
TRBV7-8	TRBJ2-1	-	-	CASSLVSRDEQFF	TGTGCCAGCAGCTTAGTCAGTAGGGATGAGCAGTTCTTC
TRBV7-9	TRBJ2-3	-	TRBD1	CASSGGQGADTQYF	TGTGCCAGCAGCGGGGGACAGGGGGCAGATACGCAGTATTTT
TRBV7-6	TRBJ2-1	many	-	CASSFSFGGSYNEQFF	TGTGCCAGCAGCTTCTCGTTCGGGGGTTCCTACAATGAGCAGTTCTTC
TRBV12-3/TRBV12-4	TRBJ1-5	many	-	CASSLGDANQPQHF	TGTGCCAGCAGTTTGGGGGATGCCAATCAGCCCCAGCATTTT
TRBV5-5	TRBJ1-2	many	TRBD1	CASRPGTGAYGYTF	TGTGCCAGCAGACCCGGGACAGGGGCCTATGGCTACACCTTC
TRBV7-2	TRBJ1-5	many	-	CASSPGPRDQPQHF	TGTGCCAGCAGCCCCGGACCGAGGGATCAGCCCCAGCATTTT
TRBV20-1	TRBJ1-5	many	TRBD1	CSITGGSSRQPQHF	TGCAGTATTACAGGGGGCTCGTCACGACAGCCCCAGCATTTT
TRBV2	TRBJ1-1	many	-	CASSFYTEAFF	TGTGCCAGCAGTTTCTACACTGAAGCTTTCTTT
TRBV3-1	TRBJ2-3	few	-	CASSQDTGADTQYF	TGTGCCAGCAGCCAAGATACGGGCGCAGATACGCAGTATTTT
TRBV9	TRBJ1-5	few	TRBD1	CASSVGDRVQPQHF	TGTGCCAGCAGCGTAGGGGACAGGGTTCAGCCCCAGCATTTT
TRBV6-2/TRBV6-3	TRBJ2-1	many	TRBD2	CASSNPGLAGRNEQFF	TGTGCCAGCAGTAACCCCGGACTAGCGGGCAGGAATGAGCAGTTCTTC
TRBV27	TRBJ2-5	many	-	CASSSLGVAEETQYF	TGTGCCAGCAGTTCTCTAGGGGTAGCGGAAGAGACCCAGTACTTC
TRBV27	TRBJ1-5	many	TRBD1	CASSPQTRTGRIVGQPQHF	TGTGCCAGCAGTCCACAAACCAGGACAGGGCGAATAGTGGGTCAGCCCCAGCATTTT
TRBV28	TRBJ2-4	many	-	CASSSSGLENIQYF	TGTGCCAGCAGTTCGTCAGGGCTAGAAAACATTCAGTACTTC
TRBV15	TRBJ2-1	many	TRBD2	CATSHERGTNEQFF	TGTGCCACCAGCCACGAGCGGGGGACTAATGAGCAGTTCTTC
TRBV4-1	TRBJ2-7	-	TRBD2	CASSPLTSAAYEQYF	TGCGCCAGCAGTCCCCTGACTAGCGCCGCCTACGAGCAGTACTTC
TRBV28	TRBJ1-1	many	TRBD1	CASRGPGQRMNTEAFF	TGTGCCAGCAGAGGACCGGGACAGCGAATGAACACTGAAGCTTTCTTT
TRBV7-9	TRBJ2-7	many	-	CASSPELGWMTYEQYF	TGTGCCAGCAGTCCCGAGCTCGGCTGGATGACCTACGAGCAGTACTTC
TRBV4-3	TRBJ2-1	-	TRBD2	CASSQDLGTSRNNEQFF	TGCGCCAGCAGCCAAGATCTAGGGACTAGCAGAAACAATGAGCAGTTCTTC
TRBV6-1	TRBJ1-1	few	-	CASTLSQRNTEAFF	TGTGCCAGCACCCTCTCCCAACGGAACACTGAAGCTTTCTTT
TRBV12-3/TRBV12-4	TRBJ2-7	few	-	CASSGTQGSNEQYF	TGTGCCAGCAGTGGAACACAGGGTTCCAACGAGCAGTACTTC
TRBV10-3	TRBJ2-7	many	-	CAGSAGVSREQYF	TGTGCCGGTTCGGCAGGCGTGAGTAGAGAGCAGTACTTC
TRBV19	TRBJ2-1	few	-	CASSPNRAHEQFF	TGTGCCAGTAGCCCAAACAGGGCCCATGAGCAGTTCTTC
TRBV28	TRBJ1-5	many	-	CASIGVGHQPQHF	TGTGCCAGCATTGGGGTGGGACACCAGCCCCAGCATTTT
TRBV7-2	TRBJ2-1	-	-	CASSLVSPQFF	TGTGCCAGCAGCTTAGTTAGCCCGCAGTTCTTC